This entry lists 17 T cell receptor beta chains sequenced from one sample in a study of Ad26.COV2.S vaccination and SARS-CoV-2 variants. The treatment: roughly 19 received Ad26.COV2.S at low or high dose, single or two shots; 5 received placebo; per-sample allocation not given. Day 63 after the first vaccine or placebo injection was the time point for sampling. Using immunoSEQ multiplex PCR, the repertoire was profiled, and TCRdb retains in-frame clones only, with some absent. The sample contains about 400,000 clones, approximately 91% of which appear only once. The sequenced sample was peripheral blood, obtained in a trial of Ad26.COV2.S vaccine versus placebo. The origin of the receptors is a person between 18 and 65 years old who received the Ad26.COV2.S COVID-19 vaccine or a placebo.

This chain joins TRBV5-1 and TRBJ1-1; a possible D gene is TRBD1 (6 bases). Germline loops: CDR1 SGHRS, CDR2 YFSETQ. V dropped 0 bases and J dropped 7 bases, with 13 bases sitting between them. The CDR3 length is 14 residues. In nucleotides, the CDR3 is TGCGCCAGCAGCTTGGTTGCAGGGGCAGGTGAAGCTTTCTTT. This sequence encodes CASSLVAGAGEAFF.

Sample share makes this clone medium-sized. CDR3 bases: TGCGCCAGCAGCCCCAGCGGGAGGGGCGCCGGGGAGCTGTTTTTT. It translates to CASSPSGRGAGELFF. The chain combines TRBV5-1 with TRBJ2-2; 10 bases match TRBD2. V trimming: 4 bases; J trimming: 6 bases; junction bases outside the gene matches: 6. There are 15 residues in the CDR3. Germline CDR1 and CDR2: SGHRS and YFSETQ.

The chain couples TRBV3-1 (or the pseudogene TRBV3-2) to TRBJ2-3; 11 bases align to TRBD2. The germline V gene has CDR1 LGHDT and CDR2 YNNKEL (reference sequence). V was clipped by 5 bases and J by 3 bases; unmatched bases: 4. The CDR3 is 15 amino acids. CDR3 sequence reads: CASSVRTSGTDTQYF. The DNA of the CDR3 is TGTGCCAGCAGCGTGAGGACTAGCGGGACAGATACGCAGTATTTT.

Here the CDR3 DNA reads TGTGCCAGCAGCCAAGCATTCTTCGGGAGCGGCGCAGATACGCAGTATTTT. Translation gives CASSQAFFGSGADTQYF. The V gene is TRBV14, the J gene TRBJ2-3; D is perhaps TRBD2 (6 bases). V lost 1 base and J lost 4, with 18 bases in between. The CDR3 extends over 17 amino acids. Germline CDR1 and CDR2: SGHDN and FVKESK.

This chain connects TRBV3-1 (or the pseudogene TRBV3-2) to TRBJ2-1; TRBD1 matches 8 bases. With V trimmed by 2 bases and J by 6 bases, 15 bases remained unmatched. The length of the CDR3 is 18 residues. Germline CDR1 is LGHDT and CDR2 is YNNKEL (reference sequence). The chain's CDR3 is CASSQWGRQGWRVNEQFF. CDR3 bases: TGTGCCAGCAGCCAATGGGGCCGACAGGGGTGGCGGGTCAATGAGCAGTTCTTC.

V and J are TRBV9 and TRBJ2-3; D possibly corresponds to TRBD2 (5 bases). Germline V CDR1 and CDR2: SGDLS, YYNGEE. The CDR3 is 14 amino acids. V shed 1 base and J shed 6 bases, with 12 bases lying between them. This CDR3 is CASSVSRGGDTQYF. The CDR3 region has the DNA TGTGCCAGCAGCGTAAGTCGGGGTGGCGATACGCAGTATTTT.

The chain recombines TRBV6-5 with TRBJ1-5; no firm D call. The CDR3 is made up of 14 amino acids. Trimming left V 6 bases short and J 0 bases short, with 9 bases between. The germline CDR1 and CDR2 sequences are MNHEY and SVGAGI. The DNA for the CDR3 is TGTGCCAGCAGGGGAGCTTATAGCAATCAGCCCCAGCATTTT. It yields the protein CASRGAYSNQPQHF.

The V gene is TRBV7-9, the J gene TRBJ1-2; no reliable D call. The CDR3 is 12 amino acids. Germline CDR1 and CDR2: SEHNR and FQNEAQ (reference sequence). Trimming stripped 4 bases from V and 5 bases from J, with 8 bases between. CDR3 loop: CASSSSGYGYTF. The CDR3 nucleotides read TGTGCCAGCAGCTCCAGCGGGTATGGCTACACCTTC.

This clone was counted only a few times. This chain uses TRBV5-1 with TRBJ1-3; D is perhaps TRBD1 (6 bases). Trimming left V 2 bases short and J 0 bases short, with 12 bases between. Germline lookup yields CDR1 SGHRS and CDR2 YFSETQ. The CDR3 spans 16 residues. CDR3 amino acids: CASSFQGQSSGNTIYF. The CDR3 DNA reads TGCGCCAGCAGCTTCCAGGGACAAAGCTCTGGAAACACCATATATTTT.

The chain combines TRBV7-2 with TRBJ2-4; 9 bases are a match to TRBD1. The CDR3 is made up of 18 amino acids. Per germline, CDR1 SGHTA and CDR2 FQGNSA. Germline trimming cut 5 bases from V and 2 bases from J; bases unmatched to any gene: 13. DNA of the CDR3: TGTGCCAGCAGCAGCCCCCGGGACAGGGACCTGACCAAAAACATTCAGTACTTC. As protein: CASSSPRDRDLTKNIQYF.

CDR3 region: CASSLAGGKQFF. CDR3 coding DNA: TGTGCCAGCAGCTTAGCCGGGGGGAAGCAGTTCTTC. The V gene is TRBV7-9, the J gene TRBJ2-1; 7 positions agree with TRBD2. CDR3 length: 12 residues. The germline CDR1 and CDR2 sequences are SEHNR and FQNEAQ (reference sequence). The V gene end was trimmed by 0 bases and the J gene end by 11 bases; junction bases not matched to a gene: 1.

In DNA form, the CDR3 reads TGTGCCAGCACCCTCGGGACAGGGGGTTGGTATGGCTACACCTTC. It specifies CASTLGTGGWYGYTF. V is TRBV6-5 and J is TRBJ1-2; 11 bases agree with TRBD1. The ends lost 7 bases at V and 5 bases at J; junction bases unmatched: 9. In germline, CDR1 is MNHEY, CDR2 SVGAGI. There are 15 residues in the CDR3.

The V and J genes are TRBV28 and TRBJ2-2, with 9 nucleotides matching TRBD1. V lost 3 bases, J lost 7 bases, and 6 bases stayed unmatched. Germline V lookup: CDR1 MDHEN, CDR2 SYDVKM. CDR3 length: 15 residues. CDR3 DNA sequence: TGTGCCAGCAGTTTTGGGACAGGGCTAAGCGGGGAGCTGTTTTTT. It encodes CASSFGTGLSGELFF.

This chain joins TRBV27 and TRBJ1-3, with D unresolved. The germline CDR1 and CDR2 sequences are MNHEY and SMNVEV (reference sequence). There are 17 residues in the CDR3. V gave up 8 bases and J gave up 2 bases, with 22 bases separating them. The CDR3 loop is CASRVRSSGSTGNTIYF. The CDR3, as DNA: TGTGCCAGCCGAGTTAGAAGTTCCGGGAGCACTGGAAACACCATATATTTT.

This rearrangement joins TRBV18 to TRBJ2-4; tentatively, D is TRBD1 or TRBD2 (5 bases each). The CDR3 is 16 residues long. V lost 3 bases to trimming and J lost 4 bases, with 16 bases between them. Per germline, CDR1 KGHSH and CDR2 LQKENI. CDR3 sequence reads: CASSPLSVEGKNIQYF. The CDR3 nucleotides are TGTGCCAGCTCACCGCTTAGCGTAGAGGGGAAAAACATTCAGTACTTC.

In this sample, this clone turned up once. The DNA for the CDR3 is TGTGCCAGCAGTTACCGACAGGGGAAACCCTACGAGCAGTACTTC. Amino acid sequence: CASSYRQGKPYEQYF. The genes are TRBV6-5 and TRBJ2-7, with 8 bases that match TRBD1. V was pared by 2 bases and J by 2 bases, with 5 bases of the junction left unmatched. The CDR3 extends over 15 amino acids. Per the germline V gene, CDR1 is MNHEY and CDR2 is SVGAGI.

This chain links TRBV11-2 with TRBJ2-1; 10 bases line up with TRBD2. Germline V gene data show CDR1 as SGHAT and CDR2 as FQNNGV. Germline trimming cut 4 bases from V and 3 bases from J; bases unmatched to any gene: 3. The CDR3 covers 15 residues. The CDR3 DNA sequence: TGTGCCAGCAGCTCCCTAGCGGGAGTCTACAATGAGCAGTTCTTC. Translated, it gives CASSSLAGVYNEQFF.